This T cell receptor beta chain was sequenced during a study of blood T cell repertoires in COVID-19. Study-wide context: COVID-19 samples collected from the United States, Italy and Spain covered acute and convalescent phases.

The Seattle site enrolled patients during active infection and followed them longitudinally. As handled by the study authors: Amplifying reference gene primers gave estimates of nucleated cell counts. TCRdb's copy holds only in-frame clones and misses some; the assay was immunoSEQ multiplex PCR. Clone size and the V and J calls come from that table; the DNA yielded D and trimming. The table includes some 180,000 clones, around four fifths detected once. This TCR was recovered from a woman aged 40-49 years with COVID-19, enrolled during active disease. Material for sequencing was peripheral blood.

In DNA, the CDR3 is TGTGCCACCAGAGAGGACAGAACTAATGAAAAACTGTTTTTT. It translates to CATREDRTNEKLFF. This rearrangement joins TRBV24-1 to TRBJ1-4; TRBD1 is a possible D gene (6 bases). V was shortened by 7 bases and J by 1 base, with 9 bases between the two germline ends. Germline CDR1 reads KGHDR; CDR2 reads SFDVKD. The length of the CDR3 is 14 residues.